This TCR beta chain came from a study of shared clonotypes between healthy human individuals. Overall study findings and caveats: Naive CD4 clonotypes overlapped across a handful of donors at approximately 5.5%. Depth was large, yet rarefaction showed that sorted-subset sequencing was incomplete. Against clonotypes common to all four donors, non-shared ones had lower generation probabilities.

Profiling relied on immunoSEQ multiplex PCR, and the TCRdb table lists in-frame clones only, not all of them. The sample lists millions of clones, roughly 94% seen once, with roughly 1% in the top ten. About this clone itself: Its antigen is not known.

As defined, naive CD8 cells were CD45RO-negative and positively selected for CCR7, with terminally differentiated effector memory CD45RA+ cells excluded. Germline V CDR1 and CDR2: MGHRA, YSYEKL. V was pared by 0 bases and J by 3 bases, with 9 bases between. CDR3 length equals 14 residues. The receptor was isolated from a man aged 18 to 29 in good health. Material for sequencing was naive CD8+ T cells sorted from blood. The gene calls are TRBV4-1 and TRBJ2-7; no reliable D call. CDR3 sequence reads: CASSQEPEYYEQYF. CDR3 sequence (DNA): TGCGCCAGCAGCCAAGAGCCAGAGTACTACGAGCAGTACTTC.